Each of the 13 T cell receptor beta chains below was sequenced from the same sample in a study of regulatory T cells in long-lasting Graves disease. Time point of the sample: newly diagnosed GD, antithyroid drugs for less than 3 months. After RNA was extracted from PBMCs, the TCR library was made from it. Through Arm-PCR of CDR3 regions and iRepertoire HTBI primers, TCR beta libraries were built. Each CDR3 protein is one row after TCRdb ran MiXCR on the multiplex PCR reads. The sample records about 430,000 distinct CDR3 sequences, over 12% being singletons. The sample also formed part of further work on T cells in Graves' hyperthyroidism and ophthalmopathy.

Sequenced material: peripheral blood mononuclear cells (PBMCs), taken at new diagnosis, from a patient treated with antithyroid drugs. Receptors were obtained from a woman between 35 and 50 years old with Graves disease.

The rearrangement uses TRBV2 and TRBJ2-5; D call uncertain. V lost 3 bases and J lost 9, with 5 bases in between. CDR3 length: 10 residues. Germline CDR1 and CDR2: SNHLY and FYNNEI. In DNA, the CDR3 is TGTGCCAGCAGTGAGGGGTCCCAGTACTTC. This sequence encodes CASSEGSQYF.

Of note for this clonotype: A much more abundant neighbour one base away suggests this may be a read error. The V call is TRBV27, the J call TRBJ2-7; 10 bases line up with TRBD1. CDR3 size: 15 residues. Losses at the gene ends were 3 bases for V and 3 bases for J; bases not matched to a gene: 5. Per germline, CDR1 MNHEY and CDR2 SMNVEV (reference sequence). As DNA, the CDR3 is TGTGCCAGCAGTTTTACCGGGACAGGGGACTACGAGCAGTACTTC. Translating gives CASSFTGTGDYEQYF.

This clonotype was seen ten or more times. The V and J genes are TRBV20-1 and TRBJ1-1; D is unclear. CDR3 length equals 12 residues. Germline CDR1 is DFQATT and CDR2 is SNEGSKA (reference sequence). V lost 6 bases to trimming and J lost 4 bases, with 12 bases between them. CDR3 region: CSAATELTEAFF. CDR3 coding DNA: TGCAGTGCAGCTACAGAGCTCACTGAAGCTTTCTTT.

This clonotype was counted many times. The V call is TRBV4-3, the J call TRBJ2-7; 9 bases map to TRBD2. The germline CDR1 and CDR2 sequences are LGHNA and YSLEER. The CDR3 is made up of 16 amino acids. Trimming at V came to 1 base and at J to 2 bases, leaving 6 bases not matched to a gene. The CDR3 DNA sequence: TGCGCCAGCAGCCAAGGGGGACTAGCAGCAACCTACGAGCAGTACTTC. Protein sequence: CASSQGGLAATYEQYF.

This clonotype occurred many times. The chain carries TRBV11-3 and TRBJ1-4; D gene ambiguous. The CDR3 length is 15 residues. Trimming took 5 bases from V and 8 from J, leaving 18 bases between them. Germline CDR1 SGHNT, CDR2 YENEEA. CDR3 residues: CASSARTAPEEKLFF. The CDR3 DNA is TGTGCCAGCAGCGCGCGGACGGCCCCGGAGGAAAAACTGTTTTTT.

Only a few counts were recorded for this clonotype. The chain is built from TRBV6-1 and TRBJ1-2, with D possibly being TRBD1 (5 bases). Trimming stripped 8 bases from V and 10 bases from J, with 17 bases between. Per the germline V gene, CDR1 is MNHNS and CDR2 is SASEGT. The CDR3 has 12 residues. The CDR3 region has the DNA TGTGCCAGCGGCCGGGGGGTCGCGGACTACACCTTC. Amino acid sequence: CASGRGVADYTF.

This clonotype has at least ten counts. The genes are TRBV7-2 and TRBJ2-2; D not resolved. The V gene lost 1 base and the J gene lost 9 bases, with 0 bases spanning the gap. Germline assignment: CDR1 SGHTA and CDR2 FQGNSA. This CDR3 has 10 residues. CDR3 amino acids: CASSLGELFF. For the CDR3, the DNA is TGTGCCAGCAGCTTAGGGGAGCTGTTTTTT. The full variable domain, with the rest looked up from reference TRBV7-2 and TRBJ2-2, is GAGVSQSPSNKVTEKGKDVELRCDPISGHTALYWYRQSLGQGLEFLIYFQGNSAPDKSGLPSDRFSAERTGGSVSTLTIQRTQQEDSAVYLCASSLGELFFGEGSRLTVL.

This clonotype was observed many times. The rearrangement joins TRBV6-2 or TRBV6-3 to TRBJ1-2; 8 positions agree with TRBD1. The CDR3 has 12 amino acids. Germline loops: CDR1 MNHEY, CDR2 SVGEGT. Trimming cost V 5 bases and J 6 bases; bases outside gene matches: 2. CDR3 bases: TGTGCCAGCAGTGCGACAGGGGATGGCTACACCTTC. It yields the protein CASSATGDGYTF.

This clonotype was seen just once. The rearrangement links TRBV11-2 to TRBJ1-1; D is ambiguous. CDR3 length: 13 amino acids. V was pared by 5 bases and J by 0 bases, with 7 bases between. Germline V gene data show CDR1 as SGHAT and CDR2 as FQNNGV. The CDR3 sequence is CASSARMNTEAFF. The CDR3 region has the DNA TGTGCCAGCAGCGCCCGCATGAACACTGAAGCTTTCTTT.

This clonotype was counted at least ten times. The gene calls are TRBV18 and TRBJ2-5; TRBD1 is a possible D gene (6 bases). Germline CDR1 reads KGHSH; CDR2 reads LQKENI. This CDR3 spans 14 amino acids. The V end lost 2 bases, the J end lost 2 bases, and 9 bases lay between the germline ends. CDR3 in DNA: TGTGCCAGCTCACCATGGACAGAACAAGAGACCCAGTACTTC. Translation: CASSPWTEQETQYF.

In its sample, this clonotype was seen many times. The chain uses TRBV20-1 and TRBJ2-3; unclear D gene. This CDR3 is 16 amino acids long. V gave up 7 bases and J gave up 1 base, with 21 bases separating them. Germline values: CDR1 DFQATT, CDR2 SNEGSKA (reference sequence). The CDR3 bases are TGCAGTGACCCTGCCGCCTTTGGGGTCCGCACAGATACGCAGTATTTT. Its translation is CSDPAAFGVRTDTQYF.

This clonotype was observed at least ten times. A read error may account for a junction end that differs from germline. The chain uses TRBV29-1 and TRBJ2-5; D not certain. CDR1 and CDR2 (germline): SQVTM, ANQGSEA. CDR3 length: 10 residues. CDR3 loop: CSVEDGRTLF. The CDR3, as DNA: TGCAGCGTTGAAGATGGCAGGACCCTCTTC.

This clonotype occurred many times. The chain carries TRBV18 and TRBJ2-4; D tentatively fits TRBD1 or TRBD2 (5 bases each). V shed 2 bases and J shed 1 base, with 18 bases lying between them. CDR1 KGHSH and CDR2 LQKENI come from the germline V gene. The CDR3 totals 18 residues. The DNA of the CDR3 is TGTGCCAGCTCACCATATTTAGCCGCCGAGGGGGCCAAAAACATTCAGTACTTC. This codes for CASSPYLAAEGAKNIQYF.